This entry lists 15 T cell receptor beta chains sequenced from one sample in a study of T cells in Graves' hyperthyroidism and ophthalmopathy. RNA transcripts were the template for amplifying TCR beta CDR3 regions. Initially, a first-round RT-PCR of the TCR CDR3 employed the HTBI primer set. TCRdb used MiXCR to reprocess the multiplex PCR reads, holding one entry per CDR3 protein. Of approximately 740,000 distinct CDR3 sequences listed, 12% to 15% are singletons. Sample: blood. These receptor sequences come from a woman under 30 with Graves' hyperthyroidism.

This chain links TRBV28 with TRBJ2-1; 10 bases align to TRBD2. V was pared by 3 bases and J by 5 bases, with 16 bases of the junction left unmatched. Germline CDR1 is MDHEN and CDR2 is SYDVKM. The CDR3 runs 19 residues. In DNA, the CDR3 is TGTGCCAGCAGTTTCCTTTTAAGGACTAGCGGCTCAGTGGACAATGAGCAGTTCTTC. Protein product: CASSFLLRTSGSVDNEQFF.

This clonotype appeared many times. V usage is TRBV5-6 and J usage is TRBJ1-1; no firm D call. Trimming took off 0 bases at V and 0 bases at J, with 9 bases between the two ends. This CDR3 is 15 amino acids long. Per germline, CDR1 SGHDT and CDR2 YYEEEE. As DNA, the CDR3 is TGTGCCAGCAGCTTGGGCCCTCGGGTGAACACTGAAGCTTTCTTT. Translated: CASSLGPRVNTEAFF.

Written as DNA, the CDR3 is TGTGCCAGCAGCTTGCTCGGGACAGACGCCGGCTACACCTTC. Protein: CASSLLGTDAGYTF. The rearrangement uses TRBV7-9 and TRBJ1-2, with 7 bases aligning to TRBD1. The V segment lost 3 bases and the J segment 8 bases; nucleotides outside the gene matches: 9. This CDR3 has 14 residues. From germline, CDR1 is SEHNR and CDR2 FQNEAQ (reference sequence).

This clonotype was picked up many times. The DNA for the CDR3 is TGTGCCAGCAGCTCCTATGGACTAGCGGGAGACCCAGATACGCAGTATTTT. Its protein product is CASSSYGLAGDPDTQYF. The rearrangement links TRBV11-2 to TRBJ2-3, with 13 bases that match TRBD2. The germline V gene encodes CDR1 SGHAT and CDR2 FQNNGV. The CDR3 contains 17 residues. Trimming took 4 bases from V and 4 from J; bases not matched to a gene: 8.

This clonotype was counted only a few times. V and J are TRBV20-1 and TRBJ2-1; possibly TRBD2 for D (5 bases). The CDR3 is made up of 14 amino acids. Germline CDR1 DFQATT, CDR2 SNEGSKA (reference sequence). Trimming took 6 bases from V and 7 from J, leaving 19 bases between them. The CDR3 protein is CSAPLGGRNNEQFF. CDR3 nucleotide sequence: TGCAGTGCCCCTTTGGGCGGGCGAAATAATGAGCAGTTCTTC.

The chain combines TRBV6-1 with TRBJ2-3; 8 nucleotides align to TRBD2. Germline V lookup: CDR1 MNHNS, CDR2 SASEGT. This CDR3 is 14 amino acids long. The V segment lost 7 bases and the J segment 5 bases; nucleotides outside the gene matches: 8. This chain's CDR3 is CASTISGSEDTQYF. DNA for the CDR3: TGTGCCAGCACAATCAGCGGGAGTGAAGATACGCAGTATTTT.

Only a few counts were recorded for this clonotype. The J gene is TRBJ2-7, the V gene TRBV12-3 or TRBV12-4; 8 bases agree with TRBD1. Trimming removed 5 bases from V and 2 bases from J; junction bases left unmatched: 5. This CDR3 region has 14 residues. The CDR3 DNA sequence: TGTGCCAGCAGTACAGGGGGAAAAACCTACGAGCAGTACTTC. It codes for CASSTGGKTYEQYF.

This clonotype was counted ten times or more. The J gene is TRBJ2-3, the V gene TRBV12-3 or TRBV12-4; 7 bases are shared with TRBD1. CDR3 length: 13 residues. J was trimmed by 6 bases and V by 5 bases; bases with no gene match: 5. This CDR3 is CASSPGQVDTQYF. The DNA of the CDR3 is TGTGCCAGCAGTCCTGGACAGGTGGATACGCAGTATTTT.

This clonotype was found a few times. V is TRBV5-5 and J is TRBJ1-2; TRBD1 is a possible D gene (5 bases). This CDR3 spans 14 amino acids. The ends were cut back, 3 bases at V and 2 bases at J, with 11 bases in the middle. Germline CDR1 and CDR2: SGHKS and YYEKEE (reference sequence). CDR3 nucleotide sequence: TGTGCCAGCAGCTCCGTAGCAGGGAACTATGGCTACACCTTC. Translated: CASSSVAGNYGYTF.

Of note for this clonotype: A much bigger clone sits one base away, suggesting this may be a read error. This sequence joins TRBV20-1 and TRBJ2-7, with D perhaps TRBD1 (6 bases). Germline CDR1 and CDR2: DFQATT and SNEGSKA (reference sequence). The CDR3 loop spans 15 amino acids. V dropped 2 bases and J dropped 0 bases, with 14 bases sitting between them. The CDR3 DNA reads as TGCAGTGCTAGAAATCCCCTGGACAGCTCCTACGAGCAGTACTTC. Translating it yields CSARNPLDSSYEQYF.

This clonotype showed up just once. V gene TRBV20-1 combines with J gene TRBJ2-4, with 7 bases identical to TRBD1. The V segment lost 4 bases and the J segment 4 bases; nucleotides outside the gene matches: 10. In germline, CDR1 is DFQATT, CDR2 SNEGSKA (reference sequence). This CDR3 comprises 15 residues. DNA of the CDR3: TGCAGTGCTACGACGGGTGGGACAGTAAAAAACATTCAGTACTTC. This translates into CSATTGGTVKNIQYF.

The V and J genes are TRBV14 and TRBJ1-2, with D tentatively TRBD1 (6 bases). With 0 bases removed from V and 8 bases from J, the gap between germline ends came to 16 bases. Germline assignment: CDR1 SGHDN and CDR2 FVKESK. The CDR3 sequence is 15 residues long. CDR3 in DNA: TGTGCCAGCAGCCAAGATCTTGTGGGGGCTAGCGGCTACACCTTC. This sequence encodes CASSQDLVGASGYTF. The variable domain in full, completed from reference TRBV14 and TRBJ1-2, reads EAGVTQFPSHSVIEKGQTVTLRCDPISGHDNLYWYRRVMGKEIKFLLHFVKESKQDESGMPNNRFLAERTGGTYSTLKVQPAELEDSGVYFCASSQDLVGASGYTFGSGTRLTVV.

This clonotype was recorded at least ten times. This rearrangement joins TRBV5-1 to TRBJ2-7, with a weak D call TRBD1 (6 bases). The CDR3 runs 13 residues. Trimming cost V 7 bases and J 4 bases, with 15 bases left between them. Germline V lookup: CDR1 SGHRS, CDR2 YFSETQ. CDR3 sequence: CASRQGRAYEQYF. CDR3 bases: TGCGCCAGCCGCCAGGGGCGAGCATACGAGCAGTACTTC.

The sample holds many counts of this clonotype. CDR3 nucleotides: TGTGCCAGCAGTTTTGGGAGTTCAGACCCCCGGGACATATTATACGAGCAGTACTTC. Translating gives CASSFGSSDPRDILYEQYF. V is TRBV6-1 and J is TRBJ2-7; possibly TRBD1 for D (6 bases). CDR3 size: 19 residues. Trimming removed 5 bases from V and 4 bases from J, with 30 bases in between. Germline V gene data show CDR1 as MNHNS and CDR2 as SASEGT.

This clonotype was seen at least ten times. This chain joins TRBV7-2 and TRBJ2-3; D tentatively fits TRBD1 or TRBD2 (7 bases each). This CDR3 is 16 amino acids long. The germline gives CDR1 SGHTA, CDR2 FQGNSA. Trimming took 8 bases from V and 1 from J, leaving 19 bases between them. The CDR3 loop reads CASGPGGGVGTDTQYF. CDR3 nucleotide sequence: TGTGCCAGCGGCCCAGGGGGGGGGGTGGGCACAGATACGCAGTATTTT.